One sample yielded the 31 T cell receptor beta chains listed below, sequenced in a study of T cells expressing NK-cell markers. After re-calling the 5' RACE reads, TCRdb lists one entry per CDR3 protein, DNA absent. This table holds about 260,000 distinct CDR3 sequences. Specimen: blood T cells: a sorted CD56 or NKG2C T cell subset, CD4+ or CD8+ T cells, or bulk PBMC T cells (not recorded which). These receptor sequences come from a man aged 18 to 35 in good health.

The chain carries TRBV12-3 or TRBV12-4 and TRBJ1-5; the TCRdb call, TRBD1, lacks DNA for checking. CDR3 length equals 14 residues. The CDR3 sequence is CASTVDRGRQPQHF.

The chain joins TRBV7-2 to TRBJ2-7; the TCRdb call, TRBD2, lacks DNA for checking. The V gene's germline CDR1 is SGHTA and CDR2 FQGNSA. This CDR3 is 13 amino acids long. CDR3 amino acids: CASSLAREGEQYF.

The chain carries TRBV19 and TRBJ2-1; TCRdb's D call, TRBD1, is unchecked because there is no DNA. Looked up from germline, CDR1 is LNHDA and CDR2 is SQIVND (reference sequence). CDR3 length: 15 amino acids. This CDR3 is CASSIEGTPNNEQFF.

The CDR3 sequence is CASSITGFRASGANVLTF. The J gene is TRBJ2-6, the V gene TRBV7-8; the TCRdb call, TRBD1, lacks DNA for checking. This CDR3 contains 18 residues. Germline V lookup: CDR1 SGHVS, CDR2 FQNEAQ.

V usage is TRBV7-2 and J usage is TRBJ1-1. The CDR3 sequence is 15 residues long. Germline lookup yields CDR1 SGHTA and CDR2 FQGNSA. CDR3 in amino acids: CASSTRGTANTEAFF.

This chain joins TRBV12-3 or TRBV12-4 and TRBJ1-1; TCRdb designates TRBD1, a call that cannot be tested without DNA. The CDR3 loop spans 15 amino acids. The CDR3 sequence: CASSLPGRRNTEAFF.

V usage is TRBV10-3 and J usage is TRBJ2-3; TCRdb names TRBD2, which stays unverified in the absence of DNA. CDR3 length equals 13 residues. CDR1 ENHRY and CDR2 SYGVKD come from the germline V gene. The CDR3: CAIRWEDTDTQYF.

The genes are TRBV5-1 and TRBJ2-3; lacking DNA, the TRBD2 call made by TCRdb goes unchecked. There are 16 residues in the CDR3. The germline V gene encodes CDR1 SGHRS and CDR2 YFSETQ. CDR3 region: CASSLGSGSFPSTQYF.

V is TRBV29-1 and J is TRBJ2-3; lacking DNA, the TRBD1 call made by TCRdb goes unchecked. The CDR3 contains 13 residues. Germline CDR1 SQVTM, CDR2 ANQGSEA. CDR3 region: CSVDAPTTDTQYF.

The chain is built from TRBV11-1 and TRBJ2-5. The CDR3 contains 15 residues. Germline V lookup: CDR1 SGHAT, CDR2 FQDESV (reference sequence). The CDR3 spells CASSLAGEYQETQYF. The full variable domain, completed using reference TRBV11-1 and TRBJ2-5, is EAEVAQSPRYKITEKSQAVAFWCDPISGHATLYWYRQILGQGPELLVQFQDESVVDDSQLPKDRFSAERLKGVDSTLKIQPAELGDSAMYLCASSLAGEYQETQYFGPGTRLLVL.

V gene TRBV21-1 combines with J gene TRBJ1-1. TRBV21-1 is a pseudogene segment. CDR3 size: 14 residues. The CDR3 region is CASSKVAHNTEAFF.

The rearrangement links TRBV19 to TRBJ1-6. The CDR3 sequence is 16 residues long. The germline V gene has CDR1 LNHDA and CDR2 SQIVND (reference sequence). CDR3 amino acids: CASSIGRGQSNSPLHF. Full variable domain (remainder filled in from reference TRBV19 and TRBJ1-6): DGGITQSPKYLFRKEGQNVTLSCEQNLNHDAMYWYRQDPGQGLRLIYYSQIVNDFQKGDIAEGYSVSREKKESFPLTVTSAQKNPTAFYLCASSIGRGQSNSPLHFGNGTRLTVT.

The chain employs TRBV6-1 and TRBJ2-5; TCRdb picks TRBD2, but there is no DNA to check that call. This CDR3 is built from 16 residues. The germline V gene has CDR1 MNHNS and CDR2 SASEGT. CDR3 protein: CASNPGGTRQQETQYF.

J is TRBJ2-2 and V is TRBV2; TCRdb names TRBD1, which stays unverified in the absence of DNA. Germline assignment: CDR1 SNHLY and CDR2 FYNNEI. This CDR3 is 14 amino acids long. CDR3: CASSATDHTGELFF.

V and J are TRBV7-9 and TRBJ2-1; TCRdb outputs TRBD2, but without DNA this stays unchecked. This CDR3 contains 17 residues. CDR1 SEHNR and CDR2 FQNEAQ come from the germline V gene (reference sequence). This chain's CDR3 is CASSLAGKPLRGDEQFF.

The rearrangement uses TRBV7-2 and TRBJ2-5. Germline assignment: CDR1 SGHTA and CDR2 FQGNSA. This CDR3 region has 16 residues. The CDR3 sequence is CASSLKKGLSGETQYF.

V and J are TRBV29-1 and TRBJ1-1; no DNA is available, so the TRBD1 call from TCRdb remains unchecked. CDR3 length equals 13 residues. Germline CDR1 and CDR2: SQVTM and ANQGSEA. The CDR3 protein is CSGNARQGFEAFF.

This CDR3 reads CAISEGASYEQYF. V is TRBV10-3 and J is TRBJ2-7; the D call of TRBD2 rests on TCRdb alone, since no DNA is present to check it. Germline V lookup: CDR1 ENHRY, CDR2 SYGVKD. This CDR3 comprises 13 residues.

The J gene is TRBJ2-2, the V gene TRBV14. This CDR3 region has 13 residues. Germline V gene lookup returns CDR1 SGHDN and CDR2 FVKESK. The CDR3 sequence: CASSQELTGELFF.

The rearrangement uses TRBV11-2 and TRBJ2-5. The germline V gene has CDR1 SGHAT and CDR2 FQNNGV. The CDR3 is 14 amino acids. The CDR3: CASSAKSIEETQYF.

The chain recombines TRBV25-1 with TRBJ2-3; TCRdb gives TRBD2 as the D gene, but with no DNA this cannot be confirmed. This CDR3 region has 17 residues. Germline V CDR1 and CDR2: MGHDK, SYGVNS. This CDR3 reads CASSETRGLAGLEVQYF.

This chain links TRBV7-2 with TRBJ2-5; TCRdb lists TRBD1, though no DNA is available to test this call. The CDR3 has 16 amino acids. From germline, CDR1 is SGHTA and CDR2 FQGNSA. The CDR3 loop is CASSLSSGVLQETQYF.

V gene TRBV12-3 or TRBV12-4 combines with J gene TRBJ1-1. The CDR3 has 14 residues. This CDR3 is CASSLSTANTEAFF.

The chain carries TRBV12-3 or TRBV12-4 and TRBJ2-2; TCRdb calls TRBD1, which cannot be checked without DNA. The CDR3 has 15 residues. CDR3 sequence reads: CASSAGGVYPGELFF.

This chain uses TRBV20-1 with TRBJ2-7; without DNA, the TCRdb call of TRBD1 cannot be checked. The CDR3 sequence is 12 residues long. Germline-derived CDR1 and CDR2 are DFQATT and SNEGSKA (reference sequence). The CDR3 sequence: CRGTGKNYEQYF.

The chain uses TRBV12-3 or TRBV12-4 and TRBJ1-5; TCRdb's D gene call, TRBD1, goes unchecked for lack of DNA. The CDR3 sequence is 13 residues long. The CDR3 loop reads CASSKTGDWPQHF.

The CDR3 protein is CATANRGWDNEQFF. J is TRBJ2-1 and V is TRBV24-1; the D gene TCRdb calls, TRBD1, cannot be checked with no DNA. Germline V gives CDR1 KGHDR, CDR2 SFDVKD. The CDR3 loop spans 14 amino acids.

The V gene is TRBV5-5, the J gene TRBJ2-1; the D gene TCRdb calls, TRBD2, cannot be checked with no DNA. The CDR3 extends over 17 amino acids. Germline V lookup: CDR1 SGHKS, CDR2 YYEKEE (reference sequence). The CDR3 here is CASRAGLGEFSYNEQFF.

The gene calls are TRBV27 and TRBJ2-2. Germline V gene data show CDR1 as MNHEY and CDR2 as SMNVEV (reference sequence). This CDR3 is built from 16 residues. This CDR3 is CASSFIRGLNTGELFF.

The V gene is TRBV5-1, the J gene TRBJ1-2; checking the TCRdb D call of TRBD1 is not possible without DNA. This CDR3 is built from 15 residues. CDR1 SGHRS and CDR2 YFSETQ come from the germline V gene. The CDR3 loop is CASSSQGQGGYGYTF.

This chain joins TRBV2 and TRBJ2-1. From germline, CDR1 is SNHLY and CDR2 FYNNEI. The CDR3 is 12 amino acids. The CDR3 protein is CASMLWSNEQFF. The full variable domain, its missing parts supplied by reference TRBV2 and TRBJ2-1, is EPEVTQTPSHQVTQMGQEVILRCVPISNHLYFYWYRQILGQKVEFLVSFYNNEISEKSEIFDDQFSVERPDGSNFTLKIRSTKLEDSAMYFCASMLWSNEQFFGPGTRLTVL.